These T cell receptor beta chains were read from a single sample in a study of T cell responses to AZD1222 COVID-19 vaccine. Repertoires were generated with immunoSEQ multiplex PCR, while TCRdb's copy carries only in-frame clones and drops some. Found here are over 150,000 clones, approximately 90% of them singletons; the top ten hold 4.4%. Here the sequenced sample was peripheral blood, taken on day 0 of MenACWY control vaccination. The receptors here all came from an adult in good health. The CDR3 runs from the conserved cysteine through the conserved F or W. A D gene is named only where the DNA matches it firmly. Clone size is stated in some rows and not others, as once, few, many or a class when expanded.

j_call | d_call | v_call | clone_size | cdr3_nt | cdr3_aa
TRBJ2-3 | NA | TRBV27 | NA | TGTGCCAGCAGTTTATCAAGGGTTAGCACAGATACGCAGTATTTT | CASSLSRVSTDTQYF
TRBJ1-4 | NA | TRBV27 | once | TGTGCCAGCAGTTTGACTCCTACGGGAACTAATGAAAAACTGTTTTTT | CASSLTPTGTNEKLFF
TRBJ1-5 | TRBD1 | TRBV5-6 | once | TGTGCCAGCAGCTTGTGGGCCAGGGGGGGCAATCAGCCCCAGCATTTT | CASSLWARGGNQPQHF
TRBJ2-7 | TRBD1 | TRBV12-5 | NA | TGTGCTAGTGGTTGGAGGACAGGGGGCACCTACGAGCAGTACTTC | CASGWRTGGTYEQYF
TRBJ2-2 | NA | TRBV25-1 | NA | TGTGCCAGCAGTGAAGTCGGGGCCGGGGAGCTGTTTTTT | CASSEVGAGELFF
TRBJ1-5 | NA | TRBV12-3/TRBV12-4 | NA | TGTGCCAGCAGTTTTTCTGAGTTGCAGCCCCAGCATTTT | CASSFSELQPQHF
TRBJ2-1 | TRBD1 | TRBV27 | NA | TGTGCCAGCACCCCCCGGGACAGGGCCAATGAGCAGTTCTTC | CASTPRDRANEQFF
TRBJ1-1 | NA | TRBV20-1 | few | TGCAGTGCTAGTCTACGAGAAGCTTTCTTT | CSASLREAFF
TRBJ1-3 | NA | TRBV21-1 | NA | TGTGCCAGCAGCAAAGTAGACAGGGGATCCTCTGGAAACACCATATATTTT | CASSKVDRGSSGNTIYF
TRBJ2-7 | NA | TRBV21-1 | NA | TGTGCCAGCAGCCCAGCCCCAGACTCAAACTACGAGCAGTACTTC | CASSPAPDSNYEQYF
TRBJ1-3 | NA | TRBV19 | NA | TGTGCCAGTAGTCCTCAAGACAGGCCTGGAAACACCATATATTTT | CASSPQDRPGNTIYF
TRBJ1-4 | NA | TRBV10-3 | once | TGTGCCATCAGTGAGGGCAGGGGAGGAACTAATGAAAAACTGTTTTTT | CAISEGRGGTNEKLFF
TRBJ2-5 | TRBD2 | TRBV7-2 | NA | TGTGCCAGCAGCCGGACTAGCGGGAGCGGTGAGACCCAGTACTTC | CASSRTSGSGETQYF
TRBJ1-5 | TRBD1 | TRBV6-5 | NA | TGTGCCAGCAGTATCCTGGACAGGGGAAATCAGCCCCAGCATTTT | CASSILDRGNQPQHF
TRBJ2-7 | TRBD1 | TRBV9 | NA | TGTGCCAGCAGCGTAGACGGGACAGGGGGCAGGGCGACCTACGAGCAGTACTTC | CASSVDGTGGRATYEQYF
TRBJ1-4 | NA | TRBV5-5 | NA | TGTGCCAGCAGCTTGGAGGGCAGGGCTACAACTAATGAAAAACTGTTTTTT | CASSLEGRATTNEKLFF
TRBJ1-1 | TRBD1 | TRBV3-1/TRBV3-2 | NA | TGTGCCAGCAGCCAATCCGACAGGGGGCGTATCGCTTTCTTT | CASSQSDRGRIAFF
TRBJ1-2 | NA | TRBV19 | NA | TGTGCCAGTAGTATCGATCGCTATGGCTACACCTTC | CASSIDRYGYTF
TRBJ1-1 | NA | TRBV3-1/TRBV3-2 | few | TGTGCCAGCAGCACACAACCCCAAACAGCCAACACTGAAGCTTTCTTT | CASSTQPQTANTEAFF
TRBJ2-7 | TRBD2 | TRBV18 | NA | TGTGCCAGCTCGCATCTAGCGGGAGGCACCACCCCCTACGAGCAGTACTTC | CASSHLAGGTTPYEQYF
TRBJ2-4 | TRBD2 | TRBV28 | NA | TGTGCCAGCAGTACCCCGGGAGGGGGGAACATTCAGTACTTC | CASSTPGGGNIQYF
TRBJ2-3 | NA | TRBV11-3 | NA | TGTGCCAGCAGCTTAGGGGGAGCTCGATTCACAGATACGCAGTATTTT | CASSLGGARFTDTQYF
TRBJ2-2 | TRBD2 | TRBV14 | once | TGTGCCAGCAGCCCCCGTAAGGCTAGCGGGAGCCTCGGGGAGCTGTTTTTT | CASSPRKASGSLGELFF
TRBJ1-6 | TRBD1 | TRBV15 | NA | TGTGCCACCAGCAGATCGACAGGGGGGGATTCACCCCTCCACTTT | CATSRSTGGDSPLHF
TRBJ2-7 | NA | TRBV6-5 | NA | TGTGCCAGCAGTTACTCGACTGGAGCCCCCCCCAAAGAGCAGTACTTC | CASSYSTGAPPKEQYF
TRBJ1-5 | NA | TRBV5-8 | NA | TGTGCCAGCAGCTTGTTAGGCAGGGCCCAGCATTTT | CASSLLGRAQHF
TRBJ2-1 | NA | TRBV24-1 | NA | TGTGCCACCAGTGATCCTATGGGACAGGGGGGACTAGCGTCCTACAATGAGCAGTTCTTC | CATSDPMGQGGLASYNEQFF
TRBJ2-3 | TRBD2 | TRBV19 | NA | TGTGCCAGTAATACAGTAGCGGGCGCCACAGATACGCAGTATTTT | CASNTVAGATDTQYF
TRBJ2-5 | NA | TRBV5-3 | NA | TGTGCCAGAAGCTTGAGGGGCACCGAAGAGACCCAGTACTTC | CARSLRGTEETQYF
TRBJ2-6 | TRBD2 | TRBV29-1 | once | TGCAGCGCTAGGACTAGCGGAAACTCTGGGGCCAACGTCCTGACTTTC | CSARTSGNSGANVLTF
TRBJ2-3 | TRBD1 | TRBV5-6 | NA | TGTGCCAGCAGCCCCGGGACAGGGGTTGGAGATACGCAGTATTTT | CASSPGTGVGDTQYF
TRBJ2-1 | TRBD2 | TRBV5-6 | NA | TGTGCCAGCAGCTTTTCTTTGGGCGGGGGGTACAATGAGCAGTTCTTC | CASSFSLGGGYNEQFF
TRBJ2-2 | NA | TRBV29-1 | few | TGCAGCGTTGAAAAGTCGGGGACCGGGGAGCTGTTTTTT | CSVEKSGTGELFF
TRBJ2-2 | NA | TRBV15 | few | TGTGCCACCGCACAGGACTATATGAACACCGGGGAGCTGTTTTTT | CATAQDYMNTGELFF
TRBJ1-1 | NA | TRBV10-1 | NA | TGCGCCAGCAGTCCGAATTTACAGGGGAACACTGAAGCTTTCTTT | CASSPNLQGNTEAFF
TRBJ1-1 | NA | TRBV19 | NA | TGTGCCAGTAGTATCCCCACAGGGTACACTGAAGCTTTCTTT | CASSIPTGYTEAFF
TRBJ2-7 | TRBD2 | TRBV7-2 | NA | TGTGCCAGCAGCTTTACGACTAGCGAGGAGGGGTACTTC | CASSFTTSEEGYF
TRBJ2-2 | NA | TRBV30 | NA | TGTGCCTGGAGTATGGGACTCACGAACACCGGGGAGCTGTTTTTT | CAWSMGLTNTGELFF
TRBJ1-1 | NA | TRBV27 | NA | TGTGCCAGCCGCTCGACCGGAGGAGGCACTGAAGCTTTCTTT | CASRSTGGGTEAFF
TRBJ2-3 | TRBD2 | TRBV7-3 | once | TGTGCCAGCAGCTTCGGACTAGCAGAAGATACGCAGTATTTT | CASSFGLAEDTQYF
TRBJ1-5 | NA | TRBV5-1 | NA | TGCGCCAGCAGCGTGACTGGGTATCAGCCCCAGCATTTT | CASSVTGYQPQHF
TRBJ2-5 | TRBD2 | TRBV7-2 | NA | TGTGCCAGCAGCTTACCGGGAGGGCAGGAGACCCAGTACTTC | CASSLPGGQETQYF
TRBJ2-3 | TRBD2 | TRBV19 | NA | TGTGCCAGTAGTGTGGCGGGAGGTTCGAATACGCAGTATTTT | CASSVAGGSNTQYF
TRBJ2-1 | TRBD1 | TRBV5-5 | few | TGTGCCAGCAGCTTGGACAGGGGAAGCTACAATGAGCAGTTCTTC | CASSLDRGSYNEQFF
TRBJ1-1 | NA | TRBV28 | NA | TGTGCCAGCAGGGGGCGGCCTGAAGCTTTCTTT | CASRGRPEAFF
TRBJ2-7 | NA | TRBV10-3 | NA | TGTGCCATCAGTGAGTCGATCCTATCTGGGTCGTCGACCCCCGGGGGCTACGAGCAGTACTTC | CAISESILSGSSTPGGYEQYF
TRBJ1-1 | NA | TRBV7-8 | NA | TGTGCCAGCAGCTACGTACAGGGAGGGGGCACTGAAGCTTTCTTT | CASSYVQGGGTEAFF
TRBJ2-7 | NA | TRBV5-6 | NA | TGTGCCAGCAGCTTTACGGGGAGAGAGCAGTACTTC | CASSFTGREQYF